The rows below give T cell receptor beta chains drawn from one sample of a study of cytomegalovirus exposure and HLA in healthy donors. Clones were read by immunoSEQ multiplex PCR, and TCRdb kept only the in-frame ones, dropping some. The table includes approximately 130,000 clones, 60% to 85% detected once. Sequenced input: PBMCs. These receptors were collected from a woman in her forties in good health and CMV-seronegative. The CDR3 runs from the conserved cysteine through the conserved F or W. The order of the fields is D gene, clone size, J gene, V gene, CDR3 DNA, CDR3 protein. D genes are given only for firm matches. Part of the rows lack a size; the others show once, few, many or a class for expanded clones.

>TRBD1|.|TRBJ2-5|TRBV29-1
TGCAGCGTACAGGGGGCCGCAGAGACCCAGTACTTC
CSVQGAAETQYF
>TRBD1|.|TRBJ1-4|TRBV6-5
TGTGCCAGCAGTCGACAGGGGGGAAAACTGTTTTTT
CASSRQGGKLFF
>.|.|TRBJ2-3|TRBV6-1
TGTGCCAGCGGCGAGCGGAACACAGATACGCAGTATTTT
CASGERNTDTQYF
>TRBD1|.|TRBJ1-4|TRBV15
TGTGCCACCAGCAGATCGACAGGGGGTAATGAAAAACTGTTTTTT
CATSRSTGGNEKLFF
>TRBD2|.|TRBJ2-1|TRBV5-4
TGTGCCAGCAGCAGACGAGCGGGGCCATCCTACAATGAGCAGTTCTTC
CASSRRAGPSYNEQFF
>.|.|TRBJ1-2|TRBV4-3
TGCGCCAGCAGCCAAGCCTTATTCAGGGAGGTGTATGGCTACACCTTC
CASSQALFREVYGYTF
>TRBD1|once|TRBJ1-1|TRBV6-6
TGTGCCAGCAGTACGACAGGGGCTAACACTGAAGCTTTCTTT
CASSTTGANTEAFF
>TRBD2|.|TRBJ2-7|TRBV6-7
TGTGCCAGCAGTTACTCGATCACTAGCGGGGGAACCAGGGGTGGCGAGCAGTACTTC
CASSYSITSGGTRGGEQYF
>TRBD1|few|TRBJ2-7|TRBV5-4
TGTGCCAGCAGCTTACAGGGGGCGCAGGGCTACGAGCAGTACTTC
CASSLQGAQGYEQYF
>TRBD1|.|TRBJ1-3|TRBV28
TGTGCCAGCAGCCTGACAGGGACTGGAAACACCATATATTTT
CASSLTGTGNTIYF
>.|.|TRBJ2-5|TRBV5-1
TGCGCCAGCAGCTTGCCCGTGCGGGAGACCCAGTACTTC
CASSLPVRETQYF
>.|.|TRBJ1-2|TRBV6-1
TGTGCCAGCACGAGGCCCCCCGGATCCTATGGCTACACCTTC
CASTRPPGSYGYTF